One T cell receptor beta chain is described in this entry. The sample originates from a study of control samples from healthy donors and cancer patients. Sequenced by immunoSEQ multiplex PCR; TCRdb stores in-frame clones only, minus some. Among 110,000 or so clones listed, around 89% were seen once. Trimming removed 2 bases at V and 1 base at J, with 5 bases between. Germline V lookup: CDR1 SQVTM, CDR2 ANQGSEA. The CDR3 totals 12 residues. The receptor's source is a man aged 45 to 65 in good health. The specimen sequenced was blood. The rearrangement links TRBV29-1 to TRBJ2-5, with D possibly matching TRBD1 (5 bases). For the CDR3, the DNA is TGCAGCGTTGAAAGGGGCCAAGAGACCCAGTACTTC. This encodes CSVERGQETQYF.